This TCR beta chain was found in a study of T-cell reconstitution after alpha-beta-depleted transplantation in children. The CDR3 has 14 residues. The V end lost 6 bases, the J end lost 1 base, and 11 bases lay between the germline ends. This clonotype has ten or more counts. Preparation of the TCRbeta library was carried out with unique molecular identifiers. TCRdb re-derived calls from the PCR reads in MiXCR, one entry per CDR3 protein. Of some 220,000 distinct CDR3 sequences listed, about 9.2% are singletons. The V gene is TRBV12-3 or TRBV12-4, the J gene TRBJ2-3; the D gene is possibly TRBD1 (5 bases). The source is a human donor who donated a stem cell graft to a child with acute lymphoblastic leukemia. Sequencing used PBMCs from the stem cell graft donor, obtained from the stem cell graft. This CDR3 is CASSIARGTDTQYF. CDR3 sequence (DNA): TGTGCCAGCAGCATTGCCAGGGGCACAGATACGCAGTATTTT.